This section outlines one TCR beta chain sequence together with its context. Some clones are missing from TCRdb's copy, which holds only in-frame ones; the method was immunoSEQ multiplex PCR. This sample has around 88,000 clones; roughly 75% occur once, and the top ten carry about 8.7%. Trimming at V came to 5 bases and at J to 7 bases, leaving 11 bases not matched to a gene. CDR3 length: 15 amino acids. CDR1 is SEHNR, CDR2 FQNEAQ, per germline (reference sequence). This specimen comes from a study of blood T cell repertoires in COVID-19. Study summary: The samples span acute and convalescent COVID-19 from the United States, Italy and Spain. T cells, B-cell-depleted T cells, or PBMCs supplied cDNA or gDNA.

This TCR was recovered from a man over 45 who had recovered from COVID-19. The chain couples TRBV7-9 to TRBJ1-5; 7 bases are shared with TRBD1. The specimen was peripheral blood. The CDR3 sequence is CASSNDRAAGQPQHF. The CDR3 coding sequence is TGTGCCAGCAGCAACGACAGGGCCGCTGGGCAGCCCCAGCATTTT.